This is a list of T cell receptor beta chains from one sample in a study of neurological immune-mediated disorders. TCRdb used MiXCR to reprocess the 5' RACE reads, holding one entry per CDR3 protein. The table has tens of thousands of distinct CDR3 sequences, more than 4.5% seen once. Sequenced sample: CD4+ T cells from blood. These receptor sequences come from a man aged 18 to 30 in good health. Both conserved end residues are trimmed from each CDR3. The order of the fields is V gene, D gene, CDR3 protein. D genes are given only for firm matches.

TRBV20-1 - SARHYGYT
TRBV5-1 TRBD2 ASSLTSGYNEQF
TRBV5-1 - ASSSGDSPLH
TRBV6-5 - ASRPAGAGANVLT
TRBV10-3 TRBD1 AISERPGTGVRETDTQY
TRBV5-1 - ASSLVVGDYNEQF
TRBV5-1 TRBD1 ASSLTTGGTDTQY
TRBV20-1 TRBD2 SARDLGLAGVRTQY
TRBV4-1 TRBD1 ASSQETHQGASSNQPQH
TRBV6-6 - ASRTTILGSYEQY
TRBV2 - ASSEASWTAETQY
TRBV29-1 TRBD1 SVDDLGGVGTDTQY
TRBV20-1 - SAIPGSGDQPQH
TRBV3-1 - ASSQEGWSWDARTQY
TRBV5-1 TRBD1 ASKADRAGFEAF
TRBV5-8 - ASSLAGIGELF
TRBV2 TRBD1 ASSGTGAQTQY
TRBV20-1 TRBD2 SPSGGHYEQY
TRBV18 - ASSPFPNQPQH
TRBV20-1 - SANTQLQETQY
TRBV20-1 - SASPLGPYEQY
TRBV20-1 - SAIRRLSSSEQY
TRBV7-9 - ASSPPQSGLDTQY
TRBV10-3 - AISTRVDYGYT
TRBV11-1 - ASSRGRGASGNTIY
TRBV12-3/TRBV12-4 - ASSTATSYNEQF
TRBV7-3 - ASSIDLGETQY
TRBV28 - ASSLGGTGLNTEAF
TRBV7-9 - ASSLRGPQPQH
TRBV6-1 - ASSENQPQH
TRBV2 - ASSGQAIPYEAF
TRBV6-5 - ASHQGAGQPQH
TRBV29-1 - SVETHSTDTQY
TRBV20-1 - SAIQTHTEAF
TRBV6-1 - ASSELKGNDQETQY
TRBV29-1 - SVGSAGEGYT
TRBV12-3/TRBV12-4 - ASSFQGPHEQY
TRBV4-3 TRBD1 ASSQSRDSRFQPQH
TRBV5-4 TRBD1 ASRESRGTEAF
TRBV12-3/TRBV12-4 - ASSLGTKLF
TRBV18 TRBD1 ASSPPDRAIDTIY
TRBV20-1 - SARTGIGNEQF
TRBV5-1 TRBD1 ASSTQDRENSPLH
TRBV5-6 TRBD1 ASSLPGQGYDEQF
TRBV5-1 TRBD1 ASSLGILTGGPSYEQY
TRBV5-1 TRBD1 ASSFNEGARSGYT
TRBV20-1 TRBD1 SATSGTGDGEQY